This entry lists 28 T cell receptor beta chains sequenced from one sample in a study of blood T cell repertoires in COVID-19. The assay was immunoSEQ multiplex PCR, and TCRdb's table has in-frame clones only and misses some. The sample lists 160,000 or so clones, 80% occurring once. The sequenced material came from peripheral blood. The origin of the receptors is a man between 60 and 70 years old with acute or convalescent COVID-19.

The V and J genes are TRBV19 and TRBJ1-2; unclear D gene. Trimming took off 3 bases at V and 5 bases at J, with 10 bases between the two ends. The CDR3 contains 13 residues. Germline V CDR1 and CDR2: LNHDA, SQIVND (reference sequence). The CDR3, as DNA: TGTGCCAGTAGTATTAAAGGAGATTATGGCTACACCTTC. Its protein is CASSIKGDYGYTF. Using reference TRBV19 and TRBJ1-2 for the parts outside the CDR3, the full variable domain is DGGITQSPKYLFRKEGQNVTLSCEQNLNHDAMYWYRQDPGQGLRLIYYSQIVNDFQKGDIAEGYSVSREKKESFPLTVTSAQKNPTAFYLCASSIKGDYGYTFGSGTRLTVV.

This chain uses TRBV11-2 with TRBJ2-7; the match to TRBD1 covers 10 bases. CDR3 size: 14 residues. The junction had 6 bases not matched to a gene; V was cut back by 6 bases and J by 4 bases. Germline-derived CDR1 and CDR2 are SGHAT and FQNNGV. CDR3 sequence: CASSPWTGGYEQYF. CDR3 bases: TGTGCCAGCAGTCCCTGGACAGGGGGATACGAGCAGTACTTC.

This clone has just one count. The CDR3 DNA follows: TGTGCCAGCAACCCAGCTCAGGGGGTACGGGCACAGCCCCAGCATTTT. This codes for CASNPAQGVRAQPQHF. This sequence joins TRBV6-6 and TRBJ1-5; 7 bases match TRBD1. The CDR3 runs 16 residues. The J segment lost 7 bases and the V segment lost 7 bases, leaving 16 bases of the junction unmatched. CDR1 and CDR2 from the germline V gene are MNHNY and SVGAGI (reference sequence).

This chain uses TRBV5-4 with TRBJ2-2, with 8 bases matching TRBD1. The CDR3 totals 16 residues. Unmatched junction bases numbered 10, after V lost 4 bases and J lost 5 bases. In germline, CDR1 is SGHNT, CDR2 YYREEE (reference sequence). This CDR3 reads CASSTRRQGQTGELFF. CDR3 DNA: TGTGCCAGCAGCACGAGACGACAGGGGCAAACCGGGGAGCTGTTTTTT.

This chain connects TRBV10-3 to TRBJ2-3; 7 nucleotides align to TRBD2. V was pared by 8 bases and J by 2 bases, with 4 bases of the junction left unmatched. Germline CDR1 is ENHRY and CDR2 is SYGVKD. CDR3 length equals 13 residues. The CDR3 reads CAIGERDTDTQYF. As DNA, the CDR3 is TGTGCCATCGGGGAGCGGGACACAGATACGCAGTATTTT.

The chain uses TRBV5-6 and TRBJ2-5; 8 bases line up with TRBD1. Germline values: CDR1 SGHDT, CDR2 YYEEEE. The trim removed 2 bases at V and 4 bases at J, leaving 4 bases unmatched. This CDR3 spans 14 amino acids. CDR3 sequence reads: CASSFPDRAETQYF. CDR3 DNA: TGTGCCAGCAGCTTTCCGGACAGGGCAGAGACCCAGTACTTC.

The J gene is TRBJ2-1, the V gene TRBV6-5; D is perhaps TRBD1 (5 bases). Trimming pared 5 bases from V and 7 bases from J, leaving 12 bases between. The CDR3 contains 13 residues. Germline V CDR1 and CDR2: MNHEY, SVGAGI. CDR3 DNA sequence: TGTGCCAGCAGTATCCAGGGTAGGAATGAGCAGTTCTTC. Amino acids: CASSIQGRNEQFF.

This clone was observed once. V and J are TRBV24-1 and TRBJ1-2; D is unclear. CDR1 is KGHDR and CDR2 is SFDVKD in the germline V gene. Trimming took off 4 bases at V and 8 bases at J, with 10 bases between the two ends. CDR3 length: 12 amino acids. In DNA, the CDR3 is TGTGCCACCAGTGAGCACAGTTCCGGCTACACCTTC. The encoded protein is CATSEHSSGYTF.

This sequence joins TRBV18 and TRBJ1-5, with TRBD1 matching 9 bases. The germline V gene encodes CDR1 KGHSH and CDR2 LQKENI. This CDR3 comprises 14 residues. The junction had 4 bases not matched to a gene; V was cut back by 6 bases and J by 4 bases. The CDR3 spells CASSQGQGNQPQHF. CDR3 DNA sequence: TGTGCCAGCTCCCAGGGACAGGGAAATCAGCCCCAGCATTTT.

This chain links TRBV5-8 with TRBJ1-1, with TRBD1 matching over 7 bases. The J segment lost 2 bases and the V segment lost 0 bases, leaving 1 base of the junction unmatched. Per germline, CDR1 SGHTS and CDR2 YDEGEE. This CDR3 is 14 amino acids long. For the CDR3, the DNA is TGTGCCAGCAGCTTGGGGACAGGCAACACTGAAGCTTTCTTT. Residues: CASSLGTGNTEAFF.

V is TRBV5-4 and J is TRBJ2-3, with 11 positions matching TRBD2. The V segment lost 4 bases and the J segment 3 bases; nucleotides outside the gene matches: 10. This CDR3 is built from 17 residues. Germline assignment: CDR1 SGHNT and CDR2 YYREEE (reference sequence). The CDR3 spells CASSNSGGAGRTDTQYF. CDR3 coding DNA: TGTGCCAGCAGCAATAGCGGGGGGGCGGGTCGGACAGATACGCAGTATTTT.

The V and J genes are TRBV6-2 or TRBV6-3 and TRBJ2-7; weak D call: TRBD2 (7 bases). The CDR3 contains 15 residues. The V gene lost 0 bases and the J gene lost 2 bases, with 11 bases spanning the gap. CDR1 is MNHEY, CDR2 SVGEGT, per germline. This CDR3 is CASSYSRGAAYEQYF. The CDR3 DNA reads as TGTGCCAGCAGTTACTCTCGGGGGGCAGCCTACGAGCAGTACTTC.

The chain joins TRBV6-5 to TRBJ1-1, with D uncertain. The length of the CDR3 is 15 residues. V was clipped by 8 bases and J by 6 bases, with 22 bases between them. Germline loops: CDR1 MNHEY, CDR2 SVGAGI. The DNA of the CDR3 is TGTGCCAGCTCCCCTGCGACGGCGGCTAGAGCTGAAGCTTTCTTT. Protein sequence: CASSPATAARAEAFF.

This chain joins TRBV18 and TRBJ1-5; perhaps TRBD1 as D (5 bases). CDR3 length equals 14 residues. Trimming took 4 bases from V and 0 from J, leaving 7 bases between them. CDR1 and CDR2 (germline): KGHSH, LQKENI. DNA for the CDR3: TGTGCCAGCTCACAGCAGGGTAGCAATCAGCCCCAGCATTTT. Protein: CASSQQGSNQPQHF.

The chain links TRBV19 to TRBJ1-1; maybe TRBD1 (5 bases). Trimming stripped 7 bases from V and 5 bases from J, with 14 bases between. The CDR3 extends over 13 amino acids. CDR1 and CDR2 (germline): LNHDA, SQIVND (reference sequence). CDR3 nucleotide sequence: TGTGCCAGTACACGACAGACAATTACTGAAGCTTTCTTT. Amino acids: CASTRQTITEAFF.

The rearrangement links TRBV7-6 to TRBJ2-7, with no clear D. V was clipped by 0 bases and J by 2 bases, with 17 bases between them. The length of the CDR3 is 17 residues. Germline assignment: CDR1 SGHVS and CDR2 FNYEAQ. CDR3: CASSLALGGDGAYEQYF. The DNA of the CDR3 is TGTGCCAGCAGCTTAGCGCTTGGTGGTGACGGAGCCTACGAGCAGTACTTC.

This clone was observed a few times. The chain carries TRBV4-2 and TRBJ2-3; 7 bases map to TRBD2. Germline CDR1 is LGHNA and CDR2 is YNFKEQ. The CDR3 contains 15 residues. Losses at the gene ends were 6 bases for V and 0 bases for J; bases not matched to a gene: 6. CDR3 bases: TGTGCCAGCAGACTCGGGGGGTCTAGCACAGATACGCAGTATTTT. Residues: CASRLGGSSTDTQYF.

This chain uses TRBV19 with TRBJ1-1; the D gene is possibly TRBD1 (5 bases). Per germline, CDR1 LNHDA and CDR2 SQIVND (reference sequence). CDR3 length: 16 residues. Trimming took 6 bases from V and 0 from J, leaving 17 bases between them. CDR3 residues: CASSLSGGLMNTEAFF. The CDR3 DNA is TGTGCCAGTAGCCTTAGTGGGGGACTCATGAACACTGAAGCTTTCTTT.

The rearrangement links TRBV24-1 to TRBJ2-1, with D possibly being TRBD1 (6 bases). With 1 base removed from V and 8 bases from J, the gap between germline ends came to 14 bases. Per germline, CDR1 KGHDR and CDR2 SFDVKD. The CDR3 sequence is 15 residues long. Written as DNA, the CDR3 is TGTGCCACCAGTGATTTAACAGGGAGAAAGGATGAGCAGTTCTTC. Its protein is CATSDLTGRKDEQFF.

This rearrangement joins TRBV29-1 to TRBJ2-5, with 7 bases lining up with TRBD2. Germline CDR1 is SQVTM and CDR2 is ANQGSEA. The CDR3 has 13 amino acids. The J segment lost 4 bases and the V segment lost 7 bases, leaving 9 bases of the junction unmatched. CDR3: CSAKRDPRETQYF. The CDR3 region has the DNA TGCAGCGCTAAGCGGGACCCGCGAGAGACCCAGTACTTC. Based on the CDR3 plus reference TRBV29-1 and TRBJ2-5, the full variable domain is SAVISQKPSRDICQRGTSLTIQCQVDSQVTMMFWYRQQPGQSLTLIATANQGSEATYESGFVIDKFPISRPNLTFSTLTVSNMSPEDSSIYLCSAKRDPRETQYFGPGTRLLVL.

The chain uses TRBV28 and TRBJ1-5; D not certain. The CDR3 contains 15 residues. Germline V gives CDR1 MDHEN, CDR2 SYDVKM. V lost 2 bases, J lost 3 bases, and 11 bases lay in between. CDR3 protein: CASSLIPGFNQPQHF. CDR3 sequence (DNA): TGTGCCAGCAGTTTAATCCCCGGGTTCAATCAGCCCCAGCATTTT.

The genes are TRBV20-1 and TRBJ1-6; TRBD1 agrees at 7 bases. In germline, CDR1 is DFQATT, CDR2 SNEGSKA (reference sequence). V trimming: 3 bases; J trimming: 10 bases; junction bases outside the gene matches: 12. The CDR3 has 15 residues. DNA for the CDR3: TGCAGTGCTAGTTACCAACAGGGGCGGAGGTCACCCCTCCACTTT. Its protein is CSASYQQGRRSPLHF.

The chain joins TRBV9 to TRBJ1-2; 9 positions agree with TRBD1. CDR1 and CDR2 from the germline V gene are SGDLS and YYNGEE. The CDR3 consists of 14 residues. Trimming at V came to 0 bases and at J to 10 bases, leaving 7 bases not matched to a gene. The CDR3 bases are TGTGCCAGCAGCGTAGTGGGACAGGGTTCTCCCTACACCTTC. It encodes CASSVVGQGSPYTF.

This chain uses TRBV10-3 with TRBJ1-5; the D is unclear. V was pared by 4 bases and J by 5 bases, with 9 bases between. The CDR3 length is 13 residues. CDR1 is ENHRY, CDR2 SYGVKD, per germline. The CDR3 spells CAISVSSDQPQHF. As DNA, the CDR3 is TGTGCCATCAGTGTATCTTCCGATCAGCCCCAGCATTTT.

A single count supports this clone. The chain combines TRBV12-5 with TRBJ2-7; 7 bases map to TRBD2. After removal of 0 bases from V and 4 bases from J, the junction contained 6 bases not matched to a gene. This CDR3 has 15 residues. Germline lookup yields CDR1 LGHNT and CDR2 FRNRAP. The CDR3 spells CASGLVGGNGYEQYF. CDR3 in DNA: TGTGCTAGTGGTTTGGTCGGGGGGAACGGTTACGAGCAGTACTTC.

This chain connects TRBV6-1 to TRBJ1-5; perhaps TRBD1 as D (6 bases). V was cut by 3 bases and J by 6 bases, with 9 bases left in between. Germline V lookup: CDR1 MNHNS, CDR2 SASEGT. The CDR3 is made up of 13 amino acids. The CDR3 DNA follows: TGTGCCAGCAGTGATGGCAGGGGTCAGCCCCAGCATTTT. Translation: CASSDGRGQPQHF.

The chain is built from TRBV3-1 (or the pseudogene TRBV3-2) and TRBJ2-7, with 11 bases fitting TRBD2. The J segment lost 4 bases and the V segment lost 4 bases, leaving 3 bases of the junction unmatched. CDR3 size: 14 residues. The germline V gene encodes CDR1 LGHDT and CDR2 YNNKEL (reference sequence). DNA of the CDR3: TGTGCCAGCAGCCCACTAGCGGGGGTATACGAGCAGTACTTC. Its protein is CASSPLAGVYEQYF.

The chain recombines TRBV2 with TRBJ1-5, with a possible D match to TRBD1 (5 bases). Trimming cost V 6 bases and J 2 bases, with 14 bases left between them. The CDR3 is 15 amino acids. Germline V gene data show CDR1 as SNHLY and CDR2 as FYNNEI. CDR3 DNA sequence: TGTGCCAGCAGCCAGGGTCCCACGGGCAATCAGCCCCAGCATTTT. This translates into CASSQGPTGNQPQHF.